Listed below are T cell receptor beta chains from one sample, sequenced in a study of OX40 agonist ivuxolimab in advanced cancers. Measured with immunoSEQ multiplex PCR; TCRdb has only the in-frame clones, and not every one. The table shows about 26,000 clones, with around four fifths occurring only once. Material: CD4+ or CD8+ T cells sorted from blood, obtained in a trial of the OX40 agonist ivuxolimab. The origin of the receptors is an adult with an advanced solid tumor such as melanoma, head and neck, liver or kidney cancer. Both conserved end residues are part of each CDR3. Each record gives: V gene, clone size, D gene, J gene, CDR3 DNA, CDR3 protein. D genes are given only for firm matches. Clone sizes are given selectively: once, few, many, or a class where the clone is expanded.

V: TRBV30; size: few; D: .; J: TRBJ1-2; DNA: TGTGCCTGGAGGCCGCCCATGGCAGGCGATGGCTACACCTTC; CDR3: CAWRPPMAGDGYTF
V: TRBV9; size: .; D: .; J: TRBJ2-2; DNA: TGTGCCAGCAGCGTAGTGGGACGGACCGGGGAGCTGTTTTTT; CDR3: CASSVVGRTGELFF
V: TRBV28; size: .; D: .; J: TRBJ1-3; DNA: TGTGCCAGCAGAAACGGAAACACCATATATTTT; CDR3: CASRNGNTIYF
V: TRBV5-4; size: .; D: TRBD1; J: TRBJ2-7; DNA: TGTGCCAGCAGCCGAGGGACAGGGGGTACCTACGAGCAGTACTTC; CDR3: CASSRGTGGTYEQYF
V: TRBV6-5; size: .; D: .; J: TRBJ1-1; DNA: TGTGCCAGCAGTTACTCAAGTTGGCAGGGGAACACTGAAGCTTTCTTT; CDR3: CASSYSSWQGNTEAFF
V: TRBV18; size: .; D: .; J: TRBJ2-3; DNA: TGTGCCAGCTCACCCGTTAGCACAGATACGCAGTATTTT; CDR3: CASSPVSTDTQYF
V: TRBV6-1; size: .; D: TRBD1; J: TRBJ1-5; DNA: TGTGCCAGCAGTCAAGGACAGGGAGGTCAGCCCCAGCATTTT; CDR3: CASSQGQGGQPQHF
V: TRBV5-8; size: .; D: .; J: TRBJ2-3; DNA: TGTGCCAGCAGCTTGCTCTTTACACCAGGCACAGATACGCAGTATTTT; CDR3: CASSLLFTPGTDTQYF
V: TRBV9; size: .; D: TRBD1; J: TRBJ2-3; DNA: TGTGCCAGCAGCACGGGACAGGGTTGGACAGATACGCAGTATTTT; CDR3: CASSTGQGWTDTQYF
V: TRBV28; size: few; D: TRBD1; J: TRBJ2-5; DNA: TGTGCCAGCAGAACGGGACAGAAAAAAGAGACCCAGTACTTC; CDR3: CASRTGQKKETQYF
V: TRBV11-2; size: medium-sized; D: .; J: TRBJ1-4; DNA: TGTGCCAGCAGCTCCATACCGCCCGCCCTTGCAACTAATGAAAAACTGTTTTTT; CDR3: CASSSIPPALATNEKLFF
V: TRBV29-1; size: .; D: TRBD1; J: TRBJ1-1; DNA: TGCAGCGTTTCGCCACTGGACAGGGGTGATACTGAAGCTTTCTTT; CDR3: CSVSPLDRGDTEAFF
V: TRBV28; size: .; D: TRBD1; J: TRBJ2-6; DNA: TGTGCCAGCAGTTTTATAGGGACAGGGATAATCTCTGGGGCCAACGTCCTGACTTTC; CDR3: CASSFIGTGIISGANVLTF
V: TRBV4-1; size: .; D: TRBD1; J: TRBJ2-7; DNA: TGCGCCAGCAGCCAAGATGGACAGGGGGCCAACGAGCAGTACTTC; CDR3: CASSQDGQGANEQYF
V: TRBV5-4; size: .; D: TRBD2; J: TRBJ2-7; DNA: TGTGCCAGCAGCCCCGGGACTAGCGGCTACGAGCAGTACTTC; CDR3: CASSPGTSGYEQYF
V: TRBV5-5; size: .; D: .; J: TRBJ1-1; DNA: TGTGCCAGCAGCCCTGGTGCTATGAACACTGAAGCTTTCTTT; CDR3: CASSPGAMNTEAFF
V: TRBV9; size: .; D: TRBD2; J: TRBJ2-7; DNA: TGTGCCAGCAGCGGACTAGCGGGAGGTTACGAGCAGTACTTC; CDR3: CASSGLAGGYEQYF
V: TRBV2; size: .; D: .; J: TRBJ2-7; DNA: TGTGCCAGCAGTGACCAGGGGGGGCAGATCTACGAGCAGTACTTC; CDR3: CASSDQGGQIYEQYF
V: TRBV6-1; size: few; D: .; J: TRBJ1-6; DNA: TGTGCCAGCAAGGGTCAGGGCTTGAATTCACCCCTCCACTTT; CDR3: CASKGQGLNSPLHF
V: TRBV6-4; size: .; D: TRBD2; J: TRBJ2-3; DNA: TGTGCCAGCAGCCCAGGAAGCGGGGACGGCACAGATACGCAGTATTTT; CDR3: CASSPGSGDGTDTQYF
V: TRBV4-2; size: .; D: .; J: TRBJ1-3; DNA: TGTGCCAGCAGCCAAGAGGGCCCGGGGAACTCTGGAAACACCATATATTTT; CDR3: CASSQEGPGNSGNTIYF
V: TRBV7-9; size: .; D: TRBD2; J: TRBJ2-7; DNA: TGTGCCAGCAGCCCTTGGGGGGGTGACGAGCAGTACTTC; CDR3: CASSPWGGDEQYF
V: TRBV5-5; size: .; D: .; J: TRBJ2-5; DNA: TGTGCCAGCAGCGTGGAGGGGGCATGGGAGACCCAGTACTTC; CDR3: CASSVEGAWETQYF
V: TRBV5-5; size: .; D: .; J: TRBJ1-1; DNA: TGTGCCAGCAGCTTCGGAGACTCCACTGAAGCTTTCTTT; CDR3: CASSFGDSTEAFF
V: TRBV7-9; size: .; D: TRBD1; J: TRBJ1-2; DNA: TGTGCCAGCAGCTTAGGACAGGGAGGGCAAGGCTACACCTTC; CDR3: CASSLGQGGQGYTF
V: TRBV5-4; size: .; D: TRBD2; J: TRBJ2-1; DNA: TGTGCCAGCAGCTTGGATGGGACTAGGGCATACAATGAGCAGTTCTTC; CDR3: CASSLDGTRAYNEQFF
V: TRBV28; size: .; D: .; J: TRBJ1-6; DNA: TGTGCCAGCAACCCGCGGTTCTATAATTCACCCCTCCACTTT; CDR3: CASNPRFYNSPLHF
V: TRBV10-2; size: .; D: .; J: TRBJ2-5; DNA: TGCGCCGTACACGGGGGTTCGTTAGAGACCCAGTACTTC; CDR3: CAVHGGSLETQYF
V: TRBV9; size: .; D: .; J: TRBJ2-2; DNA: TGTGCCAGCAGCGGTACAGTTGCCGGGGAGCTGTTTTTT; CDR3: CASSGTVAGELFF
V: TRBV13; size: .; D: .; J: TRBJ2-2; DNA: TGTGCCAGCAGCTTAGGTGGGGGTGTCAACACCGGGGAGCTGTTTTTT; CDR3: CASSLGGGVNTGELFF
V: TRBV7-9; size: .; D: .; J: TRBJ1-1; DNA: TGTGCCAGCAGCCCCTTCGTGAACACTGAAGCTTTCTTT; CDR3: CASSPFVNTEAFF
V: TRBV18; size: few; D: .; J: TRBJ2-5; DNA: TGTGCCAGCTCACCACGGCCGTGGGAGACCCAGTACTTC; CDR3: CASSPRPWETQYF
V: TRBV5-8; size: .; D: .; J: TRBJ1-2; DNA: TGTGCCAGCAGCCCATGGGGCGAACCGTATAACTATGGCTACACCTTC; CDR3: CASSPWGEPYNYGYTF
V: TRBV6-1; size: medium-sized; D: .; J: TRBJ1-2; DNA: TGTGCCAGCAGTGATTTAGTATATGGGGGCTATGGCTACACCTTC; CDR3: CASSDLVYGGYGYTF
V: TRBV28; size: .; D: TRBD1; J: TRBJ2-1; DNA: TGTGCCAGCAGTCCCCGACAGGGGTGGAATGAGCAGTTCTTC; CDR3: CASSPRQGWNEQFF
V: TRBV7-9; size: .; D: .; J: TRBJ2-7; DNA: TGTGCCAGCAGCGGAGGAGGGGACGAGCAGTACTTC; CDR3: CASSGGGDEQYF
V: TRBV19; size: .; D: .; J: TRBJ1-1; DNA: TGTGCCAGCAGTAGGGGCCCGAACACTGAAGCTTTCTTT; CDR3: CASSRGPNTEAFF
V: TRBV25-1; size: .; D: .; J: TRBJ2-7; DNA: TGTGCCAGCGGGCACTACGAGCAGTACTTC; CDR3: CASGHYEQYF
V: TRBV5-5; size: .; D: .; J: TRBJ1-1; DNA: TGTGCCAGCAGCTTGGGGACCGATGGCACTGAAGCTTTCTTT; CDR3: CASSLGTDGTEAFF
V: TRBV4-2; size: .; D: TRBD1; J: TRBJ1-5; DNA: TGTGCCAGCAGCCAAGATGGGCTGACAGGGAGTCAGCCCCAGCATTTT; CDR3: CASSQDGLTGSQPQHF
V: TRBV5-5; size: .; D: .; J: TRBJ1-1; DNA: TGTGCCAGCAGCTTGACAGTTGAAGCTTTCTTT; CDR3: CASSLTVEAFF
V: TRBV29-1; size: .; D: .; J: TRBJ1-2; DNA: TGCAGCGTCCACCCCCGGGACGCTGGGGATGGCTACACCTTC; CDR3: CSVHPRDAGDGYTF
V: TRBV13; size: few; D: .; J: TRBJ2-7; DNA: TGTGCCAGCAGCTTATACGGGAGCGGCGAGCAGTACTTC; CDR3: CASSLYGSGEQYF
V: TRBV11-3; size: .; D: .; J: TRBJ1-1; DNA: TGTGCCAGCAGCCCGACCTGGGCAGGGAGGTCTGAAGCTTTCTTT; CDR3: CASSPTWAGRSEAFF